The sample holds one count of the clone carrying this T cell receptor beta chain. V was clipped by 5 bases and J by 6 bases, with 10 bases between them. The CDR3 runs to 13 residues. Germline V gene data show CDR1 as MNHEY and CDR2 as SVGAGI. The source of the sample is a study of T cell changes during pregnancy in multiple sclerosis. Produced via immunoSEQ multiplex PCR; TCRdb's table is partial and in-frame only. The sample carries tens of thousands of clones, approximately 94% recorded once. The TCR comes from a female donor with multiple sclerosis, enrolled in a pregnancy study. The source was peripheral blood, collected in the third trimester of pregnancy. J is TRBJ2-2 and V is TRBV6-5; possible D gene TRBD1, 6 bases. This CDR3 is CASSQQGPGELFF. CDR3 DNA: TGTGCCAGCAGTCAACAGGGACCCGGGGAGCTGTTTTTT.